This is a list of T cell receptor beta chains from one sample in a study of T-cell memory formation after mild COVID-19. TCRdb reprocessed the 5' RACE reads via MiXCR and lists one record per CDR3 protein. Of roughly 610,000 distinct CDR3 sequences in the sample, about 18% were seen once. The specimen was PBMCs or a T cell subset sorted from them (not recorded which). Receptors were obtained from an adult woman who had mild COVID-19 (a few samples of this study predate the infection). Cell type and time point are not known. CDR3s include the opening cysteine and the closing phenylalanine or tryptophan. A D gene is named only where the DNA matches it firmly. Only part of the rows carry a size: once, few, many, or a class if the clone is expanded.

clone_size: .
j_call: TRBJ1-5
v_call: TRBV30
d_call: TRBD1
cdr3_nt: TGTGCCTGGAGTTCCTCCGGGACAGTTAGCAATCAGCCCCAGCATTTT
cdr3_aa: CAWSSSGTVSNQPQHF

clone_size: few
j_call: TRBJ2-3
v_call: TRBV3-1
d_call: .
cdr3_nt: TGTGCCAGCAGCCAACCCGGGACCCGAGACACAGATACGCAGTATTTT
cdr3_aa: CASSQPGTRDTDTQYF

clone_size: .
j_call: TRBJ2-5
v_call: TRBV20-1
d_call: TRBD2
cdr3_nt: TGCAGTGCTAGCCTACCGGGACTAGCGGGGGGGCCGGAGACCCAGTACTTC
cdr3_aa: CSASLPGLAGGPETQYF

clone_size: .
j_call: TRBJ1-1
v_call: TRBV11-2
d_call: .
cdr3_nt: TGTGCCAGCAGCTTCGCCAGGGATGCTTTCTTT
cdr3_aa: CASSFARDAFF

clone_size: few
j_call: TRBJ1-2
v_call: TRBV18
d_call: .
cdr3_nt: TGTGCCAGCTCACTGACAGACCTCTATGGCTACACCTTC
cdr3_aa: CASSLTDLYGYTF

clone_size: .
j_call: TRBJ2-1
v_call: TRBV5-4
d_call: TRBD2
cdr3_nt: TGTGCCAGCAGCTCCCAGCTAGCGGGCAATGAGCAGTTCTTC
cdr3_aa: CASSSQLAGNEQFF

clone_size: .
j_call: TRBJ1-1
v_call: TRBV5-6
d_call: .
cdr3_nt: TGTGCCAGCACCCTAGGTCGTCGAGGGGTGAACACTGAAGCTTTCTTT
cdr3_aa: CASTLGRRGVNTEAFF

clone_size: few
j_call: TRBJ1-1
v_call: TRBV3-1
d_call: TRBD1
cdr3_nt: TGTGCCAGCAGTGTAGACAGGGCCACTGAAGCTTTCTTT
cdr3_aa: CASSVDRATEAFF

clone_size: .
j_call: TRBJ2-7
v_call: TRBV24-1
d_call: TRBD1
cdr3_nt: TGTGCCACCAGTGACCCCGGACAGGGAAAAGTCTCCTACGAGCAGTACTTC
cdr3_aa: CATSDPGQGKVSYEQYF

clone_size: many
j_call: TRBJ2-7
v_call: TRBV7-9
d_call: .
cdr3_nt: TGTGCCAGCAGCCCGGCAGATACTTACGAGCAGTACTTC
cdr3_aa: CASSPADTYEQYF

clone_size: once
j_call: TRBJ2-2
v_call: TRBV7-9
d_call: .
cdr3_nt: TGTGCCAGCATGGAGCGGAGAACCGGGGAGCTGTTTTTT
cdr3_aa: CASMERRTGELFF

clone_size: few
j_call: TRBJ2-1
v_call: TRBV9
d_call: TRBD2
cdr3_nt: TGTGCCAGCAGCGAGCGGGGACTTTACAATGAGCAGTTCTTC
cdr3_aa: CASSERGLYNEQFF

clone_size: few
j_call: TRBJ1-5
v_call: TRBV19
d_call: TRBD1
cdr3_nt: TGTGCCAGTAGTAATTTGGACAGGGGAAGCAATCAGCCCCAGCATTTT
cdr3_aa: CASSNLDRGSNQPQHF

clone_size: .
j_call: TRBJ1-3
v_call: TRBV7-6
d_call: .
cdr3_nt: TGTGCCAGCAGCTTAGCCCTCGCCAGGGTCATCGGTGGAAACACCATATATTTT
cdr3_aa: CASSLALARVIGGNTIYF

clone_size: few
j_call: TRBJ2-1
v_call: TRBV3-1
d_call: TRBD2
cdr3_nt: TGTGCCAGCAGCCAAGGGTCCCTAGCGGGGTATAATGAGCAGTTCTTC
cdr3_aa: CASSQGSLAGYNEQFF

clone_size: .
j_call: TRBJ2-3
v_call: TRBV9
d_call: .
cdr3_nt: TGTGCCAGCAGCGCCGCCCTGAGCGCGTCCACAGATACGCAGTATTTT
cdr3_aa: CASSAALSASTDTQYF

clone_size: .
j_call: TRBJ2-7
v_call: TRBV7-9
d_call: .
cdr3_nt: TGTGCCAGCAGCCTAAGTGGCCACGAGCAGTACTTC
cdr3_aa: CASSLSGHEQYF

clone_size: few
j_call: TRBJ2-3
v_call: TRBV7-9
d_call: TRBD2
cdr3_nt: TGTGCCAGCAGCTTCCTACTAGCGGGGCTCGCAGATACGCAGTATTTT
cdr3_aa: CASSFLLAGLADTQYF

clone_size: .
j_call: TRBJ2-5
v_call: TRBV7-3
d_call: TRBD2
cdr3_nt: TGTGCCAGCAGCTCTAGCGGGGGGCGAGCGGAGACCCAGTACTTC
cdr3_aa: CASSSSGGRAETQYF

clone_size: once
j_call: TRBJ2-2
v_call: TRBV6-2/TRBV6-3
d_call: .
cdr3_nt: TGTGCCAGCAGTTACTCGAGACAGACCGGGGAGCTGTTTTTT
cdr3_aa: CASSYSRQTGELFF

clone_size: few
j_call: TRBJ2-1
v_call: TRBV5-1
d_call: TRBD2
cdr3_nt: TGCGCCAGCAGCATTAGCGGGGACGCCTACAATGAGCAGTTCTTC
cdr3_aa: CASSISGDAYNEQFF

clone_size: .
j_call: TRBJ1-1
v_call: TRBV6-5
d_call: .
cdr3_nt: TGTGCCAGCAGTTACTACCCTGTGGAAACTGAAGCTTTCTTT
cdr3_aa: CASSYYPVETEAFF

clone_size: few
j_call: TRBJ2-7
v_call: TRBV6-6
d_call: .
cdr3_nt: TGTGCCAGCACGCCAGGGAAGCTTCCCCTCTCCTACGAGCAGTACTTC
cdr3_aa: CASTPGKLPLSYEQYF

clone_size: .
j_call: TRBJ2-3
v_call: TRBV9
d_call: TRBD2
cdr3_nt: TGTGCCAGCAGCGCCGGGACTAGCGGGGGGGATACGCAGTATTTT
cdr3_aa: CASSAGTSGGDTQYF

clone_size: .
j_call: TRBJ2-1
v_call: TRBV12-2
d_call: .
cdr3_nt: TGTGCAAGTCGCTTAAAGTGGGGGGGCTCCTACAATGAGCAGTTCTTC
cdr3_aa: CASRLKWGGSYNEQFF

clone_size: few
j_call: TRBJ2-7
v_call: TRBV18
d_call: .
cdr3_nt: TGTGCCAGCTCACCACGGGCAGAGGCAACCTACGAGCAGTACTTC
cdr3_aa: CASSPRAEATYEQYF

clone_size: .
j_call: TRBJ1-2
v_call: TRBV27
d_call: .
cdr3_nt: TGTGCCAGCAGTTTAAGGGGGTTCGGGGGCTACACCTTC
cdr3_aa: CASSLRGFGGYTF

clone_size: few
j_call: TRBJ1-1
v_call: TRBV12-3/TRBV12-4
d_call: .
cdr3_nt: TGTGCCAGCATCTTTGGGGGGGCGAACACTGAAGCTTTCTTT
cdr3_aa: CASIFGGANTEAFF

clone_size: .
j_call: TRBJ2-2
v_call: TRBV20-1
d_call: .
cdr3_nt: TGCAGTGCCCTTTCGCGGGGCATGAGCACCGGGGAGCTGTTTTTT
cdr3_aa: CSALSRGMSTGELFF

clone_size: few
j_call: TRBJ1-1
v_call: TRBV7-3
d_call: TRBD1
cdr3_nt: TGTGCCAGCAGCTCCGCAGGGGGCAGGCGCACTGAAGCTTTCTTT
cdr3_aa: CASSSAGGRRTEAFF

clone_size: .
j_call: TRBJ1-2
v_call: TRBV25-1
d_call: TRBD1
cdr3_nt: TGTGCCAGCAGTGATCCAGGGGGCAGGGACTATGGCTACACCTTC
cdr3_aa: CASSDPGGRDYGYTF

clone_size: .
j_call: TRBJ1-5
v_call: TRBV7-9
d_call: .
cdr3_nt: TGTGCCAGCAGCGGATCAGGGGTTTACAATCAGCCCCAGCATTTT
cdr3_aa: CASSGSGVYNQPQHF

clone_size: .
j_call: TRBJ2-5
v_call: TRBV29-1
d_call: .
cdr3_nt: TGCAGCGTTGACGACAGCCCCCCACGGGAGACCCAGTACTTC
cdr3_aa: CSVDDSPPRETQYF

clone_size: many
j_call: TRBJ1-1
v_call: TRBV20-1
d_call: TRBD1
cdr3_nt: TGCAGTGCTAGAGATCTTATGGGACAGGGGAATTTCTTT
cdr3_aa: CSARDLMGQGNFF

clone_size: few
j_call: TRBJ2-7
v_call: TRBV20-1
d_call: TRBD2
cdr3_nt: TGCAGTGCTAGATCCCTAGCGGAGAGCTCCTACGAGCAGTACTTC
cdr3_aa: CSARSLAESSYEQYF

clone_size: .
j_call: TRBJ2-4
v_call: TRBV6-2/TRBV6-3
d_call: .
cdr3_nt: TGTGCCAGCAGCCGGGTCAGTGACAAAAACATTCAGTACTTC
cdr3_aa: CASSRVSDKNIQYF

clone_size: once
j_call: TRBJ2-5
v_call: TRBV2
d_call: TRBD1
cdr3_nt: TGTGCCAGCAGAGTCGGCAGGGGGTCCGTGACCCAGTACTTC
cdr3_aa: CASRVGRGSVTQYF